Sequencing of this T cell receptor (beta chain) was carried out in a study of T-cell reconstitution after alpha-beta-depleted transplantation in children (dated by TCRdb to the mid-2010s). Regarding the study in general: Using TCR repertoire profiling, the study quantitatively followed how T-cell immune reconstitution unfolded in children after TCRalphabeta/CD19-depleted allogeneic hematopoietic cell transplantation. General study outcomes and caveats: The apparently early alphabetaT-cell count recovery about two months after transplant was reportedly dependent on only several hundred rapidly expanded clones derived from non-depleted graft cells. The high TCRbeta diversity at day 60 in some patients was ascribed to recipient T cells and intrathymic progenitors that had survived conditioning. Over the following months the frequencies of hyperexpanded clones went down, and after one year T-cell counts and TCRbeta diversity were mostly credited to newly produced T cells.

This clonotype was counted ten times or more. Its recognized antigen is unknown. Per-nucleotide qualities are absent, and no much larger clonotype sits a single base away. The sample's treatment or condition, from its label and the paper: allogeneic hematopoietic cell transplantation with graft depleted of TCRalphabeta T cells and CD19 B cells. Transplant recipients were children who received TCRalphabeta/CD19-depleted allogeneic hematopoietic cell grafts. For CDR1 and CDR2, the germline V gene lists MDHEN and SYDVKM. V ends up 7 bases short and J 1 base short, with an unmatched junction base count of 4. The CDR3, cysteine through phenylalanine, is 13 amino acids long. Only the CDR3 portion is preserved as DNA: 39 bases, with reading frame beginning at the first base. Library method: PCR. Sequenced on an Illumina HiSeq 2500. To normalize quantification of the TCRbeta repertoire, the TCR libraries were built with molecular barcoding that relied on unique molecular identifiers. TCRdb reprocessed the public reads (quality trimming at Q25 with fastp, clone calling with MiXCR) and kept in-frame beta chains. CDR3 protein duplicates are merged, each entry listing the most common genes and DNA. In this sample the table shows about 600,000 distinct CDR3 sequences, roughly 13% of which occur a single time. The ten largest clones capture 2% to 2.5% of the sample.

Sequencing used PBMCs, mostly from graft donor cells, obtained 360 days after TCRalphabeta/CD19-depleted stem cell transplant. The clonotype comes from a male patient between 5 and 17 years old who had a stem cell transplant for acute myeloid leukemia, so the T cells may come from the graft donor. The chain was built from TRBV28 and TRBJ2-7; 7 of the junction bases match TRBD1. The nucleotide sequence reads TGTGCCAGCACCTCGACAGGGTCCTACGAGCAGTACTTC. This translates into CASTSTGSYEQYF.